What follows are 20 T cell receptor beta chains derived from one specimen sequenced in a study of CD8 T cells in ankylosing spondylitis (TCRdb year 2017). Paper-wide results and their limitations: A TCR beta motif of about eight highly homologous amino acid variants appeared characteristic of blood from ankylosing spondylitis patients.

Library preparation was by 5' RACE. The instrument was an Illumina HiSeq 2500. TCRdb applied fastp at Q25 and MiXCR to the public reads, then kept only in-frame beta chains. Each CDR3 protein gets just one entry, which takes the most common genes and DNA from the rows behind it. For this sample there are some 840,000 distinct CDR3 sequences; approximately 12% appear just once. Together, the top ten hold 0.51% of the sample. Their target antigens are unknown. The sequencing sample was made of blood, either unsorted or a sorted T cell fraction (not recorded which). The receptors here all came from a male donor with ankylosing spondylitis.

This clonotype appeared a few times. This chain links TRBV20-1 with TRBJ2-1, with a possible D match to TRBD2 (6 bases). The CDR3 is 16 amino acids. Germline V gene lookup returns CDR1 DFQATT and CDR2 SNEGSKA (reference sequence). V was pared by 0 bases and J by 0 bases, with 12 bases between. CDR3 residues: CSARDGAGRSYNEQFF. CDR3 sequence (DNA): TGCAGTGCTAGAGATGGAGCGGGCCGCTCCTACAATGAGCAGTTCTTC.

The gene calls are TRBV7-2 and TRBJ1-6; D uncertain. V lost 2 bases and J 10 bases, leaving 9 bases between the germline ends. Looked up from germline, CDR1 is SGHTA and CDR2 is FQGNSA. The CDR3 is made up of 13 amino acids. CDR3 in DNA: TGTGCCAGCAGCTTATTTTTGAGGTCACCCCTCCACTTT. It yields the protein CASSLFLRSPLHF.

The chain combines TRBV18 with TRBJ1-1; D is unresolved. The CDR3 has 14 residues. Germline assignment: CDR1 KGHSH and CDR2 LQKENI. Between the trimmed V and J ends, which lost 3 bases and 0 bases, there was a span of 8 bases. CDR3 nucleotide sequence: TGTGCCAGCTCACCCTTCCAAGTGAACACTGAAGCTTTCTTT. Its translation: CASSPFQVNTEAFF. The entire variable domain, with the rest obtained from reference TRBV18 and TRBJ1-1, is as follows: NAGVMQNPRHLVRRRGQEARLRCSPMKGHSHVYWYRQLPEEGLKFMVYLQKENIIDESGMPKERFSAEFPKEGPSILRIQQVVRGDSAAYFCASSPFQVNTEAFFGQGTRLTVV.

V and J are TRBV5-1 and TRBJ2-3, with D perhaps matching TRBD1 (6 bases). The V end was cut by 7 bases, the J end by 2 bases, with 20 bases between. This CDR3 has 16 residues. CDR1 is SGHRS, CDR2 YFSETQ, per germline. CDR3 sequence: CASQPTPQGTTDTQYF. The DNA of the CDR3 is TGCGCCAGCCAACCCACCCCGCAGGGGACCACAGATACGCAGTATTTT.

For the CDR3, the DNA is TGCGCCAGCAGCTTGGTTCTTGGGCAGAACACTGAAGCTTTCTTT. Amino acid sequence: CASSLVLGQNTEAFF. This chain joins TRBV5-1 and TRBJ1-1; the D is unclear. V was pared by 0 bases and J by 1 base, with 10 bases between. Germline loops: CDR1 SGHRS, CDR2 YFSETQ. CDR3 length: 15 amino acids.

This chain uses TRBV19 with TRBJ1-4; D is ambiguous. Trimming cost V 9 bases and J 3 bases, with 17 bases left between them. CDR3 length equals 15 residues. The V gene's germline CDR1 is LNHDA and CDR2 SQIVND (reference sequence). The CDR3 coding sequence is TGTGCCAGCCTTACCGTAAGTGAGGCTAATGAAAAACTGTTTTTT. Translating gives CASLTVSEANEKLFF.

The chain uses TRBV5-5 and TRBJ2-3; D gene uncertain. Trimming removed 4 bases from V and 0 bases from J, with 15 bases in between. The CDR3 runs to 16 residues. Germline values: CDR1 SGHKS, CDR2 YYEKEE (reference sequence). CDR3 protein: CASSPDGYSSTDTQYF. The CDR3 nucleotides are TGTGCCAGCAGCCCCGACGGTTACTCTAGCACAGATACGCAGTATTTT.

This clonotype appeared many times. This sequence joins TRBV20-1 and TRBJ2-3; no clear D. CDR1 is DFQATT, CDR2 SNEGSKA, per germline (reference sequence). CDR3 size: 13 residues. The germline V and J ends were trimmed by 2 bases and 8 bases, with 14 bases remaining between them. CDR3 nucleotide sequence: TGCAGTGCTAGACCCAGCGCCAGAGGTACGCAGTATTTT. Translated: CSARPSARGTQYF.

The rearrangement uses TRBV4-2 and TRBJ2-2, with 10 nucleotides matching TRBD1. There are 17 residues in the CDR3. With V trimmed by 4 bases and J by 4 bases, 9 bases remained unmatched. CDR1 and CDR2 from the germline V gene are LGHNA and YNFKEQ. Written as DNA, the CDR3 is TGTGCCAGCAGCCCACCGGGACAGGGGTCGGTCACCGGGGAGCTGTTTTTT. Protein: CASSPPGQGSVTGELFF.

The rearrangement links TRBV10-3 to TRBJ1-1, with D hard to call. Trimming stripped 9 bases from V and 1 base from J, with 15 bases between. This CDR3 region has 14 residues. Germline V gene sequence: CDR1 ENHRY, CDR2 SYGVKD. Written as DNA, the CDR3 is TGTGCCATAACGCCGCGGGCAGAGAACACTGAAGCTTTCTTT. Amino acids: CAITPRAENTEAFF.

At least ten counts were recorded for this clonotype. This sequence joins TRBV29-1 and TRBJ2-7, with D perhaps TRBD2 (6 bases). Germline values: CDR1 SQVTM, CDR2 ANQGSEA. V was clipped by 2 bases and J by 2 bases, with 10 bases between them. The CDR3 covers 13 residues. This chain's CDR3 is CSVEKAGPYEQYF. The CDR3 coding sequence is TGCAGCGTTGAAAAGGCGGGACCCTACGAGCAGTACTTC.

The chain uses TRBV27 and TRBJ2-1, with 8 bases that match TRBD1. The CDR3 runs 14 residues. From germline, CDR1 is MNHEY and CDR2 SMNVEV (reference sequence). J lost 10 bases, V lost 7 bases, and 12 bases had no gene match. CDR3 nucleotide sequence: TGTGCCAGCAAAAGGACAGGGAGATTTTACGAGCAGTTCTTC. This sequence encodes CASKRTGRFYEQFF.

This clonotype showed up just a few times. The chain joins TRBV10-3 to TRBJ1-1; tentatively, D is TRBD1 (5 bases). Trimming stripped 8 bases from V and 1 base from J, with 14 bases between. This CDR3 spans 14 amino acids. Germline CDR1 reads ENHRY; CDR2 reads SYGVKD. The CDR3 DNA is TGTGCCATCCGCCCACAGCAGGGGAACACTGAAGCTTTCTTT. This translates into CAIRPQQGNTEAFF.

The chain recombines TRBV2 with TRBJ2-1; TRBD1 or TRBD2 may be the D gene (7 bases each). V lost 5 bases, J lost 12 bases, and 17 bases lay in between. The germline CDR1 and CDR2 sequences are SNHLY and FYNNEI. The CDR3 loop spans 13 amino acids. CDR3: CASSLQGRVGQFF. The CDR3 nucleotides are TGTGCCAGCAGTCTACAGGGGAGGGTTGGGCAGTTCTTC. Filled out from reference TRBV2 and TRBJ2-1, the complete variable domain reads EPEVTQTPSHQVTQMGQEVILRCVPISNHLYFYWYRQILGQKVEFLVSFYNNEISEKSEIFDDQFSVERPDGSNFTLKIRSTKLEDSAMYFCASSLQGRVGQFFGPGTRLTVL.

This clonotype was recorded a few times. This chain uses TRBV10-3 with TRBJ2-3, with D uncertain. Germline CDR1 is ENHRY and CDR2 is SYGVKD. This CDR3 contains 14 residues. V dropped 0 bases and J dropped 0 bases, with 4 bases sitting between them. The chain's CDR3 is CAISESSSTDTQYF. CDR3 DNA: TGTGCCATCAGTGAGTCTAGTAGCACAGATACGCAGTATTTT.

The chain uses TRBV20-1 and TRBJ2-1; unclear D gene. The CDR3 has 14 amino acids. Trimming took off 2 bases at V and 7 bases at J, with 15 bases between the two ends. The germline gives CDR1 DFQATT, CDR2 SNEGSKA (reference sequence). As DNA, the CDR3 is TGCAGTGCTAGACGAAGGACGGGTGGGAATGAGCAGTTCTTC. Encoded protein: CSARRRTGGNEQFF.

The rearrangement joins TRBV28 to TRBJ2-7, with D maybe TRBD2 (5 bases). In germline, CDR1 is MDHEN, CDR2 SYDVKM. Trimming removed 4 bases from V and 3 bases from J, with 16 bases in between. The CDR3 runs to 15 residues. DNA of the CDR3: TGTGCCAGCAGTTCCCCCGGGATAGACTACTACGAGCAGTACTTC. It is translated as CASSSPGIDYYEQYF. Filled out from reference TRBV28 and TRBJ2-7, the complete variable domain reads DVKVTQSSRYLVKRTGEKVFLECVQDMDHENMFWYRQDPGLGLRLIYFSYDVKMKEKGDIPEGYSVSREKKERFSLILESASTNQTSMYLCASSSPGIDYYEQYFGPGTRLTVT.

This clonotype has just a few counts. This chain joins TRBV20-1 and TRBJ2-2; D is ambiguous. The CDR3 loop spans 12 amino acids. Trimming cost V 1 base and J 6 bases, with 6 bases left between them. The V gene's germline CDR1 is DFQATT and CDR2 SNEGSKA (reference sequence). The CDR3 protein is CSARGAAGELFF. DNA for the CDR3: TGCAGTGCTAGAGGGGCAGCCGGGGAGCTGTTTTTT.

The chain employs TRBV20-1 and TRBJ2-1; tentatively, D is TRBD1 (5 bases). The CDR3 has 16 residues. V lost 6 bases, J lost 3 bases, and 21 bases lay in between. CDR1 is DFQATT, CDR2 SNEGSKA, per germline (reference sequence). The CDR3 DNA sequence: TGCAGTGCCAGACCAGGGAAAGGAGAGATCTACAATGAGCAGTTCTTC. Protein product: CSARPGKGEIYNEQFF.

This clonotype was seen only a few times. The chain links TRBV5-1 to TRBJ1-1; D uncertain. This CDR3 is built from 14 residues. Trimming pared 0 bases from V and 1 base from J, leaving 7 bases between. Germline CDR1 SGHRS, CDR2 YFSETQ. CDR3 loop: CASSLVVANTEAFF. In DNA, the CDR3 is TGCGCCAGCAGCTTGGTAGTGGCGAACACTGAAGCTTTCTTT.